This T cell receptor beta chain stems from a study of identical twins. V was clipped by 2 bases and J by 5 bases; unmatched bases: 10. CDR1 is SGHAT, CDR2 FQNNGV, per germline. The CDR3 is 18 amino acids. Template switching added a universal primer binding site, and final cDNA carried unique molecular identifiers. TCRdb called the 5' RACE reads again in MiXCR, with one record for every CDR3 protein. The sample has under 350,000 distinct CDR3 sequences, roughly 9.8% seen once. Only healthy Caucasians were included as donors. This clonotype came up a few times. Its antigen is not known. Study findings and constraints: Beta out-of-frame sequences displayed a weaker excess of sharing between twins. Within cord blood, abundant beta clonotypes carried fewer insertions, but memory repertoires showed no such trend.

These data were also filed under a second study, of yellow fever vaccine responses in identical twins.

Material for sequencing was CD8+ T cells sorted from blood. The J gene is TRBJ2-5, the V gene TRBV11-2, with 14 bases fitting TRBD2. The sequence derives from a young woman in good health. In DNA form, the CDR3 reads TGTGCCAGCAGCTTATACCCCGGACTAGCGGGGGGCCGGGAGACCCAGTACTTC. Residues: CASSLYPGLAGGRETQYF.